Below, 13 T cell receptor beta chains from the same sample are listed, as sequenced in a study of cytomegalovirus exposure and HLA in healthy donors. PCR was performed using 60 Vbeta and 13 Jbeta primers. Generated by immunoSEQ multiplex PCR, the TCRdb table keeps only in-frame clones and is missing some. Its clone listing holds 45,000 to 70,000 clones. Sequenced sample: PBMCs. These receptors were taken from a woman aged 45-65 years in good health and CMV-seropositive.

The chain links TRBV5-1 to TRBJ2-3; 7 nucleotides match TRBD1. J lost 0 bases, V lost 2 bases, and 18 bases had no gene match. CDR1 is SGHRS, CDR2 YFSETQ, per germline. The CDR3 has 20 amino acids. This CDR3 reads CASSLLPTGAGGSSTDTQYF. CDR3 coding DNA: TGCGCCAGCAGCTTACTACCAACAGGGGCAGGCGGATCTAGCACAGATACGCAGTATTTT.

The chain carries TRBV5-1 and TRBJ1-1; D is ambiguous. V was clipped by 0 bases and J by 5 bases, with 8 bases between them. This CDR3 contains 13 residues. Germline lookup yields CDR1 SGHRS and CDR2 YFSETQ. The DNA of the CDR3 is TGCGCCAGCAGCTTGGGCCAGGTAACTGAAGCTTTCTTT. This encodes CASSLGQVTEAFF.

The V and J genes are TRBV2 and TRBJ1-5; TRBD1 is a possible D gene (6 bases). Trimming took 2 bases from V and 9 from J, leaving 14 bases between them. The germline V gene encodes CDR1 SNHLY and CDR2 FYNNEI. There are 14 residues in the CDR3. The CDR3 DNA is TGTGCCAGCAGTGAAAGGACAGTCAGTCGGCCCCAGCATTTT. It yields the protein CASSERTVSRPQHF.

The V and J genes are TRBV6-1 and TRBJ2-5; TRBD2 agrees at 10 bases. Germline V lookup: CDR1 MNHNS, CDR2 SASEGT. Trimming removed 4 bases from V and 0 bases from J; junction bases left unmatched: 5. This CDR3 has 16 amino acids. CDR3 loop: CASSGAGTSDQETQYF. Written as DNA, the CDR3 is TGTGCCAGCAGTGGGGCCGGGACTAGCGACCAAGAGACCCAGTACTTC.

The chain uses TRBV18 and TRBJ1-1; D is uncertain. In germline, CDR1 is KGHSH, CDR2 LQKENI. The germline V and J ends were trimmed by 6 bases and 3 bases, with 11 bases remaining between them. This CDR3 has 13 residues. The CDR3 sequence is CASSPLGYTEAFF. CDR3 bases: TGTGCCAGCTCTCCCCTAGGCTACACTGAAGCTTTCTTT.

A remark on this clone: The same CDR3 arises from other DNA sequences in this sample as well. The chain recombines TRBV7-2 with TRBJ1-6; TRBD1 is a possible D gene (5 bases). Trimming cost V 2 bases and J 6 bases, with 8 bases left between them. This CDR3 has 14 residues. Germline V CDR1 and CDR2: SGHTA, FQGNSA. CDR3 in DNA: TGTGCCAGCAGCTTATCCGGGGGTAATTCACCCCTCCACTTT. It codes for CASSLSGGNSPLHF.

For the CDR3, the DNA is TGTGCCAGCAGCTTGCGGGGCGCGGGGGAGACCCAGTACTTC. Translated, it gives CASSLRGAGETQYF. V is TRBV7-9 and J is TRBJ2-5; tentative D call: TRBD2 (6 bases). This CDR3 has 14 amino acids. Germline CDR1 SEHNR, CDR2 FQNEAQ (reference sequence). Trimming took 3 bases from V and 5 from J, leaving 13 bases between them. The variable domain in full, completed from reference TRBV7-9 and TRBJ2-5, reads DTGVSQNPRHKITKRGQNVTFRCDPISEHNRLYWYRQTLGQGPEFLTYFQNEAQLEKSRLLSDRFSAERPKGSFSTLEIQRTEQGDSAMYLCASSLRGAGETQYFGPGTRLLVL.

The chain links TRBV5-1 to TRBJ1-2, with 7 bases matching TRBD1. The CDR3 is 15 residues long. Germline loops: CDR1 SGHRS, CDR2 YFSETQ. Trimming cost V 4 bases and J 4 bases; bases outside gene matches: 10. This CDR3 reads CASSGKGGPPYGYTF. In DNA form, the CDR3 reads TGCGCCAGCAGCGGCAAAGGGGGCCCCCCCTATGGCTACACCTTC.

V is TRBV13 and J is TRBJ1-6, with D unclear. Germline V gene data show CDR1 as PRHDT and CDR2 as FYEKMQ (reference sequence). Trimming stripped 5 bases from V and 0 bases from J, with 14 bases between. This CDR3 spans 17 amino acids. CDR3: CASSPGEPSSYNSPLHF. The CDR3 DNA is TGTGCCAGCAGCCCCGGAGAGCCAAGCTCCTATAATTCACCCCTCCACTTT.

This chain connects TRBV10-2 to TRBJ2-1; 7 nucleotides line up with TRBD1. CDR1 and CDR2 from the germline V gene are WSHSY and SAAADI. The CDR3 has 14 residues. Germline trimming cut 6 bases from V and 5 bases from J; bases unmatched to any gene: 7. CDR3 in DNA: TGCGCCAGCAGACACAGGGGCCCCAACAATGAGCAGTTCTTC. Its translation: CASRHRGPNNEQFF.

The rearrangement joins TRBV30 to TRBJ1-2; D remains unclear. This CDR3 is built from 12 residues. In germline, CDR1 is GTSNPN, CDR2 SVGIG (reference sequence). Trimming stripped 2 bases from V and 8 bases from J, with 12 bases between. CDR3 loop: CAWSWQSGGYTF. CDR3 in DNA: TGTGCCTGGAGTTGGCAGTCAGGCGGCTACACCTTC.

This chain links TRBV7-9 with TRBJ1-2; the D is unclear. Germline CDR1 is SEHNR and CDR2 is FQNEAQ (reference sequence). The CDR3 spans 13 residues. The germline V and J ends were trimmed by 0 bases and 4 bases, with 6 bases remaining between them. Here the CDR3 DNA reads TGTGCCAGCAGCTTAGCTGGCTCCTATGGCTACACCTTC. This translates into CASSLAGSYGYTF.

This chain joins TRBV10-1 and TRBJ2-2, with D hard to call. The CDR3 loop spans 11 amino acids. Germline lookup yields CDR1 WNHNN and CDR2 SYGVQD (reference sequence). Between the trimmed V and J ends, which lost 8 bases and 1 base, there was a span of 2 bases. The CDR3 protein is CASRNTGELFF. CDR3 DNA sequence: TGCGCCAGCCGGAACACCGGGGAGCTGTTTTTT.